Listed below are T cell receptor beta chains from one sample, sequenced in a study of T cells in Graves' hyperthyroidism and ophthalmopathy. MiXCR was run by TCRdb on the multiplex PCR reads, yielding one entry per CDR3 protein. Of 500,000 to 600,000 distinct CDR3 sequences in the sample, roughly 50% were seen once. The sequencing sample was made of peripheral blood or thyroid tissue (not recorded which). The origin of the receptors is an adult woman with Graves' disease, either hyperthyroidism or ophthalmopathy (not recorded which). Both conserved end residues are part of each CDR3. D genes are given only for firm matches. Clone sizes are given selectively: once, few, many, or a class where the clone is expanded.

>TRBV12-3/TRBV12-4|.|TRBJ1-5|many|19
TGTGCCAGCAGTGGGGAGTGGGGGATCAAATACAAAAGGGGTCAGCCCCAGCATTTT
CASSGEWGIKYKRGQPQHF
>TRBV5-5|TRBD1|TRBJ1-2|.|15
TGTGCCAGCAGCCCCCCCAGGGGCAGGGGGGATGGCTACACCTTC
CASSPPRGRGDGYTF
>TRBV29-1|TRBD1|TRBJ1-2|.|12
TGCAGCTACACGGGGACAGGCGATGGCTACACCTTC
CSYTGTGDGYTF
>TRBV12-3/TRBV12-4|.|TRBJ2-2|many|15
TGTGCCAGCACCCGAGCCGGGGCCAACACCGGGGAGCTGTTTTTT
CASTRAGANTGELFF
>TRBV10-3|.|TRBJ1-2|.|14
TGTGCCATCAGCATGGGGCAGGGTGTCTATGGCTACACCTTC
CAISMGQGVYGYTF
>TRBV29-1|.|TRBJ1-1|.|14
TGCAGTGCTAGAGACCCCTTCCCGACAGGTGAAGCTTTCTTT
CSARDPFPTGEAFF
>TRBV2|.|TRBJ1-2|once|14
TGTGCCATCAGTGCTCGGCAAGAAAGCCATGGCTACACCTTC
CAISARQESHGYTF
>TRBV20-1|.|TRBJ1-4|.|16
TGCAGTGCCACCAGCAGGAGGGGGGGGGCCTCCGAAAAACTGTTTTTT
CSATSRRGGASEKLFF
>TRBV10-3|TRBD1|TRBJ2-7|.|14
TGTGCCAGCAGCGAAACCGACAGGGTACACGAGCAGTACTTC
CASSETDRVHEQYF
>TRBV6-6|.|TRBJ1-1|.|15
TGTGCCAGCAGATATACGACGGGGGGTATGGCTGAAGCTTTCTTT
CASRYTTGGMAEAFF
>TRBV7-2|.|TRBJ1-5|many|14
TGTGCCAGCAGCTCGACGGGGTTCGGTCAGCCCCAGCATTTT
CASSSTGFGQPQHF
>TRBV10-3|.|TRBJ1-6|.|15
TGTGCCATCAGTCGAGGGACGGAAAGAAATTCACCCCTCCACTTT
CAISRGTERNSPLHF
>TRBV12-3/TRBV12-4|.|TRBJ1-5|many|12
TGTGCCAGCAGTTTAGAGGATCAGCCCCAGCATTTT
CASSLEDQPQHF
>TRBV6-5|.|TRBJ1-1|many|12
TGTGCCAGCAGTTACTCGGGGAGGCCAGCTTTCTTT
CASSYSGRPAFF
>TRBV4-1|TRBD1|TRBJ1-3|.|16
TGCGCCAGCAGCCAAATCCAAACAGGGGTTGGAAACACCATATATTTT
CASSQIQTGVGNTIYF
>TRBV24-1|.|TRBJ2-3|.|15
TGTGCCACCAGTGATTTGCTAGAAGACACAGATACGCAGTATTTT
CATSDLLEDTDTQYF
>TRBV20-1|.|TRBJ2-7|.|14
TGCAGTGATAGCGCCGAAGACAGGTACTACGAGCATTACTTC
CSDSAEDRYYEHYF
>TRBV6-5|.|TRBJ1-4|many|15
TGTGCCAGCAGACTGGACCGTGCAACTAATGAAAAACTGTTTTTT
CASRLDRATNEKLFF
>TRBV19|.|TRBJ1-5|.|16
TGTGCCAGTGCTAGAGATCCGCGAGACAACAATCAGCCCCAGCATTTT
CASARDPRDNNQPQHF
>TRBV20-1|.|TRBJ2-5|once|13
TGCAGTGCCCACACAGGGGGAGGGCAGCCCCAGTACTTC
CSAHTGGGQPQYF
>TRBV20-1|.|TRBJ2-7|many|11
TGCAGTGCCATCCCGTCGGCCGAGCAGTACTTC
CSAIPSAEQYF
>TRBV15|TRBD1|TRBJ1-2|.|17
TGTGCCACCAGCAGAGATCTCCCAGGACAGGGGAACTATGGCTACACCTTC
CATSRDLPGQGNYGYTF
>TRBV25-1|.|TRBJ2-2|.|18
TGTGCCAGCAGCGATCGGGACGACTTATTCGCGAACACCGGGGAGCTGTTTTTT
CASSDRDDLFANTGELFF
>TRBV2|.|TRBJ2-2|.|14
TGTGCCAGCAGCCAGGACACGAACACCGGGGAGCTGTTTTTT
CASSQDTNTGELFF
>TRBV7-7|.|TRBJ1-1|.|9
TGTGCCAGCAGCACCCAAGCTTTCTTT
CASSTQAFF
>TRBV7-9|.|TRBJ1-1|.|12
TGTGCCAGCAGCAACCCCCTGCCTGAAGCTTTCTTT
CASSNPLPEAFF
>TRBV7-2|TRBD1|TRBJ1-6|many|14
TGTGCCAGCAGCTCAGACAGGGCGGCTTCACCCCTCCACTTT
CASSSDRAASPLHF
>TRBV7-9|.|TRBJ2-5|many|14
TGTGCCAGCAGCTCAGAAGGGGGGCAAGAGACCCAGTACTTC
CASSSEGGQETQYF
>TRBV6-1|TRBD1|TRBJ2-7|.|13
TGTGCCAGCAGGTGGACAGGGGGATACGAGCAGTACTTC
CASRWTGGYEQYF
>TRBV11-2|TRBD1|TRBJ2-7|many|15
TGTGCCAGCAGCCTGTACCGGGACAGCTCCTACGAGCAGTACTTC
CASSLYRDSSYEQYF
>TRBV19|.|TRBJ1-5|.|12
TGTGCCAGTTCGGACAGATCCCTACCCCAGCATTTT
CASSDRSLPQHF
>TRBV19|.|TRBJ1-1|many|15
TGTGCCAGTAGTATCCGAGCAGGTGGGAACACTGAAGCTTTCTTT
CASSIRAGGNTEAFF
>TRBV11-2|TRBD2|TRBJ2-7|many|16
TGTGCCAGCAGCAGCTTTACTAGCGACCGGTCCTACGAGCAGTACTTC
CASSSFTSDRSYEQYF
>TRBV20-1|.|TRBJ1-4|.|16
TGCAGTGCTACCCCGACGGCCTTTGCAACTAATGAAAAACTGTTTTTT
CSATPTAFATNEKLFF
>TRBV9|TRBD1|TRBJ2-5|.|15
TGTGCCAGCAGCGACACCGACAGGGGATCCGAGACCCAGTACTTC
CASSDTDRGSETQYF
>TRBV2|.|TRBJ1-4|.|14
TGTGCCAGCAACTTGGAAGCAACTAATGAAAAACTGTTTTTT
CASNLEATNEKLFF
>TRBV28|.|TRBJ2-7|.|14
TGTGCCAGCAGCACCGTAGGGCAGAACACCGGGGAGTACTTC
CASSTVGQNTGEYF
>TRBV24-1|.|TRBJ2-5|few|15
TGTGCCACCAGTGATCCCCGGGGTAGCCAAGAGACCCAGTACTTC
CATSDPRGSQETQYF
>TRBV15|.|TRBJ2-7|many|14
TGTGCCACTTCGGGGGCGGGGCGACCCTACGAGCAGTACTTC
CATSGAGRPYEQYF
>TRBV7-2|TRBD2|TRBJ2-3|.|15
TGTGCCAGCAGCCCTACTAGCGGGAGGTCAGATACGCAGTATTTT
CASSPTSGRSDTQYF
>TRBV19|TRBD2|TRBJ2-5|many|14
TGTGCCAGTAGTCTAGCGGGGGATGAAGAGACCCAGTACTTC
CASSLAGDEETQYF
>TRBV5-1|.|TRBJ1-2|.|17
TGCGCCAGCAGCGTAACCGGGACGGACCGGGGGCTTGATGGCTACACCTTC
CASSVTGTDRGLDGYTF
>TRBV11-2|.|TRBJ2-7|once|14
TGTGCCAGCAGCCCGGGCGGGACGCCCTACGAGCAGTACTTC
CASSPGGTPYEQYF
>TRBV20-1|.|TRBJ1-2|many|15
TGCAGTGCTAGATCCAACAGGGACACTAACTATGGCTACACCTTC
CSARSNRDTNYGYTF
>TRBV19|.|TRBJ2-7|.|15
TGTGCCGCACACAGTATAAAGAAGCCCCACTACGAGCAGTACTTC
CAAHSIKKPHYEQYF